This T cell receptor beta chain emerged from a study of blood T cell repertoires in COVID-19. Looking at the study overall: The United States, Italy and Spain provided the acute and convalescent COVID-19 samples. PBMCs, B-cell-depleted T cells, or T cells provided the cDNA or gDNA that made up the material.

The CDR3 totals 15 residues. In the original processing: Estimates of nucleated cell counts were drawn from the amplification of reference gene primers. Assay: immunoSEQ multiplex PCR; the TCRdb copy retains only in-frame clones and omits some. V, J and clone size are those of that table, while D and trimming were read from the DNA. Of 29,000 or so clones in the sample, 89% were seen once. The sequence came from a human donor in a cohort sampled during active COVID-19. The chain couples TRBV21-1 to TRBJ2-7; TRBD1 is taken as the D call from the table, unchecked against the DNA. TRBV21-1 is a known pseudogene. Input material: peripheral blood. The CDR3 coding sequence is TGTGCCAGCAGCAAGGGGACAGGGCCGTCCTACGAGCAGTACTTC. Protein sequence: CASSKGTGPSYEQYF.